This T cell receptor (beta chain) was sequenced in a study of post-analysis software for immune sequencing data. Study background: Both relapsing-remitting and secondary progressive multiple sclerosis featured among the disease courses, as did progressive-relapsing multiple sclerosis.

Study-level results: Normalized Chao1 diversity in multiple sclerosis patients fell significantly below that of controls. When the samples were clustered directly with F measure, those that had been prepared in the same batch showed strong co-clustering.

TCR beta cDNA libraries included unique molecular identifiers. Approximately 450,000 cDNA molecules were recovered from an input of 1 to 10 million T cells. From the PCR reads, TCRdb called clonotypes with MiXCR, one entry per CDR3 protein. The table has a few hundred thousand distinct CDR3 sequences, approximately 46% seen once; the top ten hold 12%. On this clonotype itself: The antigen remains unidentified. Without the conserved terminal phenylalanine or tryptophan, this CDR3 likely stems from a read error.

Material: blood. The source is a girl aged 10 to 17 with multiple sclerosis.

The CDR3 reads CASINPGLAVLNEQFI. The DNA for the CDR3 is TGTGCCAGCATAAACCCGGGACTAGCGGTACTCAATGAGCAGTTCATC. The V gene is TRBV28, the J gene TRBJ2-1; TRBD2 aligns across 11 bases. Germline V lookup: CDR1 MDHEN, CDR2 SYDVKM. The CDR3 is made up of 16 amino acids. J was trimmed by 6 bases and V by 7 bases; bases with no gene match: 11.